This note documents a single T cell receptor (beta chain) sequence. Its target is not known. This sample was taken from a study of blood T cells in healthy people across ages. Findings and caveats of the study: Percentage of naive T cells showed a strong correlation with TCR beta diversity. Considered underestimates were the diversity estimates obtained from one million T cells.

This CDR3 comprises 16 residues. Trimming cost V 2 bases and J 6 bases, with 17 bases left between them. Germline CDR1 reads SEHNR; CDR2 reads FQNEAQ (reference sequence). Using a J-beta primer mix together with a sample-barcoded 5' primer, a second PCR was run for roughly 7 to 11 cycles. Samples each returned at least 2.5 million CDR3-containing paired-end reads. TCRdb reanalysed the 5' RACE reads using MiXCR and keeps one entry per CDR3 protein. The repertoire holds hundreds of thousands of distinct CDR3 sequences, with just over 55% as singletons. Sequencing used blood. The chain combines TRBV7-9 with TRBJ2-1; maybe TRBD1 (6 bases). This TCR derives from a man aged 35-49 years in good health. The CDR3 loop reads CASSLLPGVIVNEQFF. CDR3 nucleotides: TGTGCCAGCAGCTTACTGCCAGGGGTGATCGTCAATGAGCAGTTCTTC.